Sample share makes the clone carrying this T cell receptor (beta chain) large. Germline CDR1 SGDLS, CDR2 YYNGEE. V lost 0 bases to trimming and J lost 4 bases, with 10 bases between them. The CDR3 is 14 residues long. TCRdb fed the 5' RACE reads into MiXCR, producing one record per CDR3 protein. The sample lists about 13,000 distinct CDR3 sequences, about 2.7% occurring once. The data were obtained in a study of CD8 T cells in ankylosing spondylitis. The TCR was taken from a male donor with ankylosing spondylitis or in good health (not recorded which). The chain combines TRBV9 with TRBJ2-5; no reliable D call. What was sequenced was blood, either unsorted or a sorted T cell fraction (not recorded which). CDR3 bases: TGTGCCAGCAGCGTAGTGGCGGACGGAGAGACCCAGTACTTC. Amino acids: CASSVVADGETQYF.